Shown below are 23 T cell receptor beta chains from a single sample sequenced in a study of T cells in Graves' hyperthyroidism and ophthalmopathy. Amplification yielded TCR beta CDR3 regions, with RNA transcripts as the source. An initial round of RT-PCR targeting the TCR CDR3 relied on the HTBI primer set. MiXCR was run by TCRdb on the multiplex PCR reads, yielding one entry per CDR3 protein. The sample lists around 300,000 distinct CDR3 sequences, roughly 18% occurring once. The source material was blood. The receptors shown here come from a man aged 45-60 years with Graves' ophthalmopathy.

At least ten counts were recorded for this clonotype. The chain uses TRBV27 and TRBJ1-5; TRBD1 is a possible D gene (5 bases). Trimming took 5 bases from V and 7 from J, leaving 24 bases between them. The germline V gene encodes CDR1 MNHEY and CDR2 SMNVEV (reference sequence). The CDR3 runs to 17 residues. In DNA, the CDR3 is TGTGCCAGCAGTCTCACCGCTTCGGGCAGGGCCGGGCAGCCCCAGCATTTT. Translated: CASSLTASGRAGQPQHF.

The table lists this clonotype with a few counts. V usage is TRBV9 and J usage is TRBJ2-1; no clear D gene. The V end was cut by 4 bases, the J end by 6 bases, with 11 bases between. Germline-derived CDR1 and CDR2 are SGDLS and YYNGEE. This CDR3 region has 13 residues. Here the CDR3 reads CASSSGPSNEQFF. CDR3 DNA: TGTGCCAGCAGCTCCGGGCCCTCCAATGAGCAGTTCTTC.

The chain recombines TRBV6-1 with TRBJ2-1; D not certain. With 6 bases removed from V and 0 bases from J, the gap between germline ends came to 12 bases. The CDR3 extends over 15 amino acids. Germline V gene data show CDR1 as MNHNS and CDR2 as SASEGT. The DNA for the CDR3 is TGTGCCAGCAGCCCCGTCGGTGGCTCCTACAATGAGCAGTTCTTC. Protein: CASSPVGGSYNEQFF.

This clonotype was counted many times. The CDR3 bases are TGTGCCAGCAGTCTTGTGGCGGGAACCGTCAATGAGCAGTTCTTC. It is translated as CASSLVAGTVNEQFF. V gene TRBV28 combines with J gene TRBJ2-1, with D perhaps TRBD2 (6 bases). The germline gives CDR1 MDHEN, CDR2 SYDVKM. The CDR3 is 15 amino acids. V dropped 5 bases and J dropped 6 bases, with 17 bases sitting between them.

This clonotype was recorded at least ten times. In nucleotides, the CDR3 is TGCGCCAGCAGCTCGACAGCTGGTGAAAAACTGTTTTTT. It specifies CASSSTAGEKLFF. The V call is TRBV4-1, the J call TRBJ1-4; maybe TRBD1 (5 bases). Trimming cost V 5 bases and J 7 bases, with 11 bases left between them. In germline, CDR1 is MGHRA, CDR2 YSYEKL. There are 13 residues in the CDR3.

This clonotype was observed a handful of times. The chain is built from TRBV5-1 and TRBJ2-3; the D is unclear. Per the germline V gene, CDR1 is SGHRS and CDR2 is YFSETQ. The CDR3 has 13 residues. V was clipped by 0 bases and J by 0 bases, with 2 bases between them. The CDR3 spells CASSLASTDTQYF. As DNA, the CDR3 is TGCGCCAGCAGCTTGGCTAGCACAGATACGCAGTATTTT.

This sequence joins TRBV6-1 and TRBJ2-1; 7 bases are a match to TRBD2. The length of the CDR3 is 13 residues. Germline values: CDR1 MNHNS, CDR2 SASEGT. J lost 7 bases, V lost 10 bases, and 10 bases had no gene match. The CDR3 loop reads CATTGTKLNEQFF. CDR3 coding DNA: TGTGCCACCACCGGGACTAAATTGAATGAGCAGTTCTTC.

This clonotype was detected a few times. CDR3 amino acids: CSARPGSAEQYF. CDR3 DNA sequence: TGCAGTGCTAGACCAGGGTCGGCCGAGCAGTACTTC. This chain links TRBV20-1 with TRBJ2-7, with D perhaps matching TRBD1 (5 bases). V was clipped by 2 bases and J by 6 bases, with 11 bases between them. Germline CDR1 DFQATT, CDR2 SNEGSKA (reference sequence). This CDR3 contains 12 residues.

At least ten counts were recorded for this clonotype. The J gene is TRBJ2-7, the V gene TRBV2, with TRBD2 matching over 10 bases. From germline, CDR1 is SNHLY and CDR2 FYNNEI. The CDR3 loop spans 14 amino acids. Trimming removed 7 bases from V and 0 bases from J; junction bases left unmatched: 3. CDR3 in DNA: TGTGCCAGCACTAGCGGGAGCAGCTCCTACGAGCAGTACTTC. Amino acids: CASTSGSSSYEQYF.

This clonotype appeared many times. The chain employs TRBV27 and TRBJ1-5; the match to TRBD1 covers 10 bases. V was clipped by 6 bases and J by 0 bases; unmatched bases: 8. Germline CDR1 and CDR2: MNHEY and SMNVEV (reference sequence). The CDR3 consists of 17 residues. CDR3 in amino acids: CASSDRDRGGSNQPQHF. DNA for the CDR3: TGTGCCAGCAGCGACCGGGACAGGGGAGGTAGCAATCAGCCCCAGCATTTT.

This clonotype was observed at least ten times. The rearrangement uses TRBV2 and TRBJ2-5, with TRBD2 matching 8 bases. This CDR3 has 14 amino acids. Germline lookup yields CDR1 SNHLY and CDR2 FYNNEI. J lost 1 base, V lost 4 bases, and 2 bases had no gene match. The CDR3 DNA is TGTGCCAGCAGTGCACGGGAGGGCCAAGAGACCCAGTACTTC. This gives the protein CASSAREGQETQYF. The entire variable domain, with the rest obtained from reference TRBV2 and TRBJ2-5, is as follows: EPEVTQTPSHQVTQMGQEVILRCVPISNHLYFYWYRQILGQKVEFLVSFYNNEISEKSEIFDDQFSVERPDGSNFTLKIRSTKLEDSAMYFCASSAREGQETQYFGPGTRLLVL.

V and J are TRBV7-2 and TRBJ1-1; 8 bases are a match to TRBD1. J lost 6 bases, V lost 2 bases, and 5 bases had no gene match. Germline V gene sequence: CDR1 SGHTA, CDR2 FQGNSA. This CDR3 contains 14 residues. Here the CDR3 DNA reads TGTGCCAGCAGCTTACAGGGGGCGATCGCTGAAGCTTTCTTT. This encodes CASSLQGAIAEAFF. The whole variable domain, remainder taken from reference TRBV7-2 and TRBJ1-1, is GAGVSQSPSNKVTEKGKDVELRCDPISGHTALYWYRQSLGQGLEFLIYFQGNSAPDKSGLPSDRFSAERTGGSVSTLTIQRTQQEDSAVYLCASSLQGAIAEAFFGQGTRLTVV.

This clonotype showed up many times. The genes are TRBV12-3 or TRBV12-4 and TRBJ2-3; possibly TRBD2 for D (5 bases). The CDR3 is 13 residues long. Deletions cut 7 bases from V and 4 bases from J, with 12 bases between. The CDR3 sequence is CASNSGNADTQYF. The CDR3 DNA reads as TGTGCCAGCAACAGCGGTAATGCAGATACGCAGTATTTT.

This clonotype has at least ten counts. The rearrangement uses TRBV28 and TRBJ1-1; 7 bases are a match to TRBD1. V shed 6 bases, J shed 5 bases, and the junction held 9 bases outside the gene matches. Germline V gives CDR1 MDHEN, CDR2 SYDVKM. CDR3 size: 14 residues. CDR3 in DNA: TGTGCCAGCAGCCCCGACAGGGAGAGGACTGAAGCTTTCTTT. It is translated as CASSPDRERTEAFF.

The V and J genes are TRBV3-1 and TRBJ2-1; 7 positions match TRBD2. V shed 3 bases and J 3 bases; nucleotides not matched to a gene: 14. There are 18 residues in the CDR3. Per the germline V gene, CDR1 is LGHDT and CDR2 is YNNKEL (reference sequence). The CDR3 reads CASSHPPGGSSSYNEQFF. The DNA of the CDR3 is TGTGCCAGCAGCCATCCCCCTGGCGGGAGTTCAAGCTACAATGAGCAGTTCTTC.

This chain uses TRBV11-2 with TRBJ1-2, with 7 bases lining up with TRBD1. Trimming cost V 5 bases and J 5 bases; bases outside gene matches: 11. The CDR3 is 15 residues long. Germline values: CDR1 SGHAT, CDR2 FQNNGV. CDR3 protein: CASSRGTVYEYGYTF. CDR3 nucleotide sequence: TGTGCCAGCAGCCGCGGGACAGTTTATGAGTATGGCTACACCTTC. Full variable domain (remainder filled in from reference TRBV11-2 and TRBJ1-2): EAGVAQSPRYKIIEKRQSVAFWCNPISGHATLYWYQQILGQGPKLLIQFQNNGVVDDSQLPKDRFSAERLKGVDSTLKIQPAKLEDSAVYLCASSRGTVYEYGYTFGSGTRLTVV.

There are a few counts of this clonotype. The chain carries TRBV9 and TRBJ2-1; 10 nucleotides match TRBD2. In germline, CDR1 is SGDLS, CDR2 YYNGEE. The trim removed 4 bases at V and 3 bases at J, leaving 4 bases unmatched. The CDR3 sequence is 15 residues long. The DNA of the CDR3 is TGTGCCAGCAGCTCCATAGCGGGAGGCTACAATGAGCAGTTCTTC. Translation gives CASSSIAGGYNEQFF.

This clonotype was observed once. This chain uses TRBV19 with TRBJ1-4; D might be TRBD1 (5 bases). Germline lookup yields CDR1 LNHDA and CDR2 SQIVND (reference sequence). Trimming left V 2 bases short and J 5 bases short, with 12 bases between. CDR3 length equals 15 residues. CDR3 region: CASSIRQRGNEKLFF. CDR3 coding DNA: TGTGCCAGTAGTATACGGCAGCGGGGGAATGAAAAACTGTTTTTT.

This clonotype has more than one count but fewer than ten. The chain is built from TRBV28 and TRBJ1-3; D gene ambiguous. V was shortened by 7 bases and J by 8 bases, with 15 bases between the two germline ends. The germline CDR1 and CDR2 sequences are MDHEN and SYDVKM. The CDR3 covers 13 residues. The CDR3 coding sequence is TGTGCCAGCAAGGCCCCGGGGTTGGACACCATATATTTT. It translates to CASKAPGLDTIYF.

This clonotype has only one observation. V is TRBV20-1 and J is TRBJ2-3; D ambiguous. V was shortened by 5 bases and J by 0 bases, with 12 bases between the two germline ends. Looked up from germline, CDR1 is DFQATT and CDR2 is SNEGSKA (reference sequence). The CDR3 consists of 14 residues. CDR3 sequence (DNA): TGCAGTGCTTGGGGTTCCCAAAGCACAGATACGCAGTATTTT. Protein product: CSAWGSQSTDTQYF.

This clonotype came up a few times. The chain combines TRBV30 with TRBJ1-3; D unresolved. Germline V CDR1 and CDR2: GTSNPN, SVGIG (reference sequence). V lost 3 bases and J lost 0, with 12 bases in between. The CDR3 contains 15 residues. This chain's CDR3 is CAWSSDESSGNTIYF. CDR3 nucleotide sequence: TGTGCCTGGAGCAGCGACGAGTCCTCTGGAAACACCATATATTTT.

The CDR3 nucleotides read TGTGCCAGCAGCGGCGCAGCTAACTATGGCTACACCTTC. Encoded protein: CASSGAANYGYTF. The chain recombines TRBV27 with TRBJ1-2; D remains unclear. The germline V gene has CDR1 MNHEY and CDR2 SMNVEV (reference sequence). The CDR3 runs to 13 residues. V was clipped by 6 bases and J by 0 bases, with 8 bases between them.

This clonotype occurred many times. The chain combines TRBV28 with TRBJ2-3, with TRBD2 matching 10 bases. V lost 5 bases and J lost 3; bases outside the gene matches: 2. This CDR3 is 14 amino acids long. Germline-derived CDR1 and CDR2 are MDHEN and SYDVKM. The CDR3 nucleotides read TGTGCCAGCAGTCCTAGCGGGAGAACAGATACGCAGTATTTT. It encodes CASSPSGRTDTQYF.